This passage covers 10 T cell receptor beta chains from one sample sequenced in a study of blood T cell repertoires in COVID-19. Libraries were prepared by immunoSEQ multiplex PCR; TCRdb keeps only in-frame clonotypes and omits some of them. The profile shows 140,000 or so clones, 84% of them singletons. Sequencing used peripheral blood. The receptors here all came from a man between 60 and 75 years old with active or convalescent COVID-19.

The chain employs TRBV24-1 and TRBJ2-3, with D perhaps TRBD2 (5 bases). This CDR3 region has 13 residues. Per germline, CDR1 KGHDR and CDR2 SFDVKD. Trimming took 5 bases from V and 2 from J, leaving 7 bases between them. The CDR3 sequence is CATSGEFTDTQYF. CDR3 bases: TGTGCCACCAGTGGGGAGTTCACAGATACGCAGTATTTT.

The rearrangement links TRBV19 to TRBJ2-3; 9 positions agree with TRBD2. V trimming: 3 bases; J trimming: 5 bases; junction bases outside the gene matches: 6. This CDR3 spans 15 amino acids. Germline V lookup: CDR1 LNHDA, CDR2 SQIVND (reference sequence). The CDR3, as DNA: TGTGCCAGTAGTATGATAGCGGGAGTCCAAGATACGCAGTATTTT. This translates into CASSMIAGVQDTQYF.

This sequence joins TRBV11-2 and TRBJ2-5; D call uncertain. Per germline, CDR1 SGHAT and CDR2 FQNNGV. V was trimmed by 0 bases and J by 5 bases, leaving 7 bases between them. The CDR3 spans 13 residues. CDR3 amino acids: CASSLDFGETQYF. The DNA of the CDR3 is TGTGCCAGCAGCTTAGATTTCGGGGAGACCCAGTACTTC.

The V call is TRBV6-6, the J call TRBJ1-4; D perhaps matches TRBD1 (5 bases). The CDR3 runs 13 residues. Germline assignment: CDR1 MNHNY and CDR2 SVGAGI (reference sequence). V lost 9 bases to trimming and J lost 8 bases, with 16 bases between them. The CDR3 nucleotides are TGTGCCAGTGATTCCCCAGGGAACGAAAAACTGTTTTTT. Its protein product is CASDSPGNEKLFF.

The chain combines TRBV5-8 with TRBJ1-2; tentatively, D is TRBD1 (5 bases). The germline V gene encodes CDR1 SGHTS and CDR2 YDEGEE. The V and J ends lost 6 bases and 4 bases respectively, with 19 bases between them. The CDR3 is 15 amino acids. The CDR3 protein is CASTGGPVPTYGYTF. CDR3 DNA sequence: TGTGCCAGCACCGGGGGTCCCGTACCCACCTATGGCTACACCTTC.

The chain is built from TRBV5-4 and TRBJ1-2; the match to TRBD1 covers 7 bases. The CDR3 is 15 amino acids. From germline, CDR1 is SGHNT and CDR2 YYREEE (reference sequence). J gave up 3 bases and V 4 bases, and 9 bases lay outside the gene matches. The CDR3 region is CASSANRGADYGYTF. In nucleotides, the CDR3 is TGTGCCAGCAGCGCCAACAGGGGAGCTGACTATGGCTACACCTTC. The full variable domain, in which reference TRBV5-4 and TRBJ1-2 provide the parts outside the CDR3, is ETGVTQSPTHLIKTRGQQVTLRCSSQSGHNTVSWYQQALGQGPQFIFQYYREEENGRGNFPPRFSGLQFPNYSSELNVNALELDDSALYLCASSANRGADYGYTFGSGTRLTVV.

This rearrangement joins TRBV7-2 to TRBJ2-4; D is undetermined. Trimming pared 5 bases from V and 6 bases from J, leaving 14 bases between. CDR1 SGHTA and CDR2 FQGNSA come from the germline V gene. This CDR3 spans 14 amino acids. The CDR3 DNA is TGTGCCAGCAGCCCAGACACCGTAACAAACATTCAGTACTTC. Its translation: CASSPDTVTNIQYF.

The genes are TRBV30 and TRBJ1-1; the match to TRBD1 covers 10 bases. The germline CDR1 and CDR2 sequences are GTSNPN and SVGIG (reference sequence). Trimming took 4 bases from V and 1 from J; bases not matched to a gene: 12. The CDR3 has 17 residues. This CDR3 reads CAWTVHGRDRGNTEAFF. CDR3 sequence (DNA): TGTGCCTGGACCGTACATGGCCGGGACAGGGGGAACACTGAAGCTTTCTTT.

The chain combines TRBV4-1 with TRBJ1-5, with 7 bases identical to TRBD1. Looked up from germline, CDR1 is MGHRA and CDR2 is YSYEKL. After removal of 1 base from V and 0 bases from J, the junction contained 3 bases not matched to a gene. This CDR3 is built from 16 residues. The CDR3 here is CASSQGQGNSNQPQHF. As DNA, the CDR3 is TGCGCCAGCAGCCAAGGACAGGGAAATAGCAATCAGCCCCAGCATTTT.

The CDR3 spells CASSQGGQGEGYTF. In DNA form, the CDR3 reads TGCGCCAGCAGCCAAGGGGGACAGGGTGAGGGCTACACCTTC. This chain connects TRBV4-3 to TRBJ1-2; 9 bases fit TRBD1. J was trimmed by 8 bases and V by 1 base; bases with no gene match: 5. Per the germline V gene, CDR1 is LGHNA and CDR2 is YSLEER. The CDR3 has 14 residues.